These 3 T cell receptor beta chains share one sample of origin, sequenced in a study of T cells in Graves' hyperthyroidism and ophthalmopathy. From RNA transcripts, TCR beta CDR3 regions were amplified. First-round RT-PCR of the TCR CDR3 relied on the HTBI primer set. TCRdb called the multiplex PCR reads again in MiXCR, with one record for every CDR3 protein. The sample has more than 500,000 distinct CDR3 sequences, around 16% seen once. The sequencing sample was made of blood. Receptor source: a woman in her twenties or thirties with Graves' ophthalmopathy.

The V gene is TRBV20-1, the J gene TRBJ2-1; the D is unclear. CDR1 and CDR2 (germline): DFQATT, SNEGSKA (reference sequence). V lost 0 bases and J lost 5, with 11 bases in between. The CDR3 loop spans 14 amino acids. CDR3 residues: CSARDPPVHNEQFF. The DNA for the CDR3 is TGCAGTGCTAGAGATCCCCCCGTACACAATGAGCAGTTCTTC.

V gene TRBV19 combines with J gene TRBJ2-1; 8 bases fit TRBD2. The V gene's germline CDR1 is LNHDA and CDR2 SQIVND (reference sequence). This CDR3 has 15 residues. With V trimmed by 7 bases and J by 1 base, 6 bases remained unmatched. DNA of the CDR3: TGTGCCAGTACGGAAAGCGGGAGATCCTACAATGAGCAGTTCTTC. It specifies CASTESGRSYNEQFF.

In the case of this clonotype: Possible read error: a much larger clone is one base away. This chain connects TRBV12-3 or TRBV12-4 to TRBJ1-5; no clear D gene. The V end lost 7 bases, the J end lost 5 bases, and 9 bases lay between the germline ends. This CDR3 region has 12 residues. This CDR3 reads CASNDMDQPQHF. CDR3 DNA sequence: TGTGCCAGCAACGACATGGATCAGCCCCAGCATTTT.